Below, 6 T cell receptor beta chains from the same sample are listed, as sequenced in a study of T-cell reconstitution after alpha-beta-depleted transplantation in children. TCRbeta library preparation incorporated unique molecular identifiers. Via MiXCR, TCRdb re-called the PCR reads, giving one row per CDR3 protein. The top ten hold 11% to 15% of the sample, which has about 600,000 distinct CDR3 sequences, under 30% seen once. Sequences were derived from PBMCs, mostly from graft donor cells, sampled 360 days after TCRalphabeta/CD19-depleted stem cell transplant. Receptors originate from a boy less than two years old who had a stem cell transplant for acute myeloid leukemia, so the T cells may come from the graft donor.

This clonotype was counted ten times or more. The chain uses TRBV29-1 and TRBJ2-1; either TRBD1 or TRBD2 may supply D (7 bases each). The CDR3 runs 17 residues. Trimming removed 7 bases at V and 3 bases at J, with 25 bases between. CDR1 and CDR2 (germline): SQVTM, ANQGSEA. This chain's CDR3 is CSAKGTAGQAGYNEQFF. CDR3 bases: TGCAGCGCCAAAGGGACAGCGGGGCAGGCGGGCTACAATGAGCAGTTCTTC.

The CDR3, as DNA: TGTGCCAGCAGCCTCTTAGGCCCGACTAGCGGGGGGCTTGCGACAGATACGCAGTATTTT. This codes for CASSLLGPTSGGLATDTQYF. The gene calls are TRBV4-2 and TRBJ2-3, with 13 bases identical to TRBD2. From germline, CDR1 is LGHNA and CDR2 YNFKEQ. V lost 4 bases to trimming and J lost 3 bases; unmatched junction nucleotides: 16. The CDR3 is 20 amino acids.

This clonotype was detected only a few times. The chain combines TRBV19 with TRBJ2-7; D possibly matches TRBD1 or TRBD2 (5 bases each). The CDR3 loop spans 12 amino acids. CDR1 is LNHDA, CDR2 SQIVND, per germline (reference sequence). Trimming cost V 4 bases and J 2 bases, with 6 bases left between them. The CDR3 loop reads CASSRGAYEQYF. In DNA, the CDR3 is TGTGCCAGTAGTAGAGGGGCCTACGAGCAGTACTTC.

The J gene is TRBJ1-2, the V gene TRBV7-2; D may be TRBD1 (5 bases). V lost 1 base and J 1 base, leaving 13 bases between the germline ends. In germline, CDR1 is SGHTA, CDR2 FQGNSA. The CDR3 covers 16 residues. The CDR3: CASSLESTAVNYGYTF. Written as DNA, the CDR3 is TGTGCCAGCAGCTTAGAGTCGACAGCCGTTAACTATGGCTACACCTTC.

At least ten counts were recorded for this clonotype. This chain uses TRBV5-5 with TRBJ2-1; 8 positions match TRBD2. Trimming took 1 base from V and 3 from J; bases not matched to a gene: 3. The CDR3 has 15 amino acids. CDR1 is SGHKS, CDR2 YYEKEE, per germline (reference sequence). CDR3 residues: CASSLQLAVYNEQFF. The DNA for the CDR3 is TGTGCCAGCAGCTTGCAACTAGCGGTCTACAATGAGCAGTTCTTC.

The CDR3 DNA reads as TGTGCCACCAGCAGAGATCTGAACTGGGGAGCGGGCTACGAGCAGTACTTC. Translation: CATSRDLNWGAGYEQYF. The chain couples TRBV15 to TRBJ2-7, with D tentatively TRBD2 (6 bases). The CDR3 runs 17 residues. Looked up from germline, CDR1 is LNHNV and CDR2 is YYDKDF (reference sequence). Trimming pared 0 bases from V and 3 bases from J, leaving 18 bases between.